The clone carrying this T cell receptor (beta chain) occurred many times. Its specificity is not known. These data originate in a study of post-analysis software for immune sequencing data. Findings of the study overall: Compared with controls, patients had more of five TRBV segments, including TRBV5-6, TRBV5-1 and TRBV20-1.

The length of the CDR3 is 15 residues. Germline loops: CDR1 MNHEY, CDR2 SVGEGT. The ends were cut back, 11 bases at V and 0 bases at J, with 14 bases in the middle. Presence of unique molecular identifiers characterized the TCR beta cDNA libraries. TCRdb redid the calling of the PCR reads with MiXCR, one entry per CDR3 protein. The table records more than 450,000 distinct CDR3 sequences, roughly 47% of them present only once. The chain has TRBV6-2 or TRBV6-3 and TRBJ2-6; D remains ambiguous. The sequence came from a girl aged 5-17 years with multiple sclerosis. The sequenced sample was blood. This CDR3 reads CAASTRSSGANVLTF. The CDR3 DNA reads as TGTGCCGCATCCACTCGCAGCTCTGGGGCCAACGTCCTGACTTTC.